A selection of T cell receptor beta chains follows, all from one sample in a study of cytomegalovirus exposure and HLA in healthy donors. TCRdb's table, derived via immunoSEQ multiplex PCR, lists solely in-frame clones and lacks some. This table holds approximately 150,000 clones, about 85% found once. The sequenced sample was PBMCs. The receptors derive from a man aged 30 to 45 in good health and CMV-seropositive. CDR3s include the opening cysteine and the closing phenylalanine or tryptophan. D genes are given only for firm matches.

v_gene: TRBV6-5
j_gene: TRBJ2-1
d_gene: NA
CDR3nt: TGTGCCAGCAGTTACTCGAGGGGGTACAATGAGCAGTTCTTC
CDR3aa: CASSYSRGYNEQFF

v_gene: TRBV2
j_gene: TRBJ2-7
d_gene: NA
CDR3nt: TGTGCCAGCAGGACCTGGCCGGCAGGGGACTCCTACGAGCAGTACTTC
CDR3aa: CASRTWPAGDSYEQYF

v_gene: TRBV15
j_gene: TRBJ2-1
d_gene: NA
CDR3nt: TGTGCCACCCTACCGGGTCTCCCTGGCAATGAGCAGTTCTTC
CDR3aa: CATLPGLPGNEQFF

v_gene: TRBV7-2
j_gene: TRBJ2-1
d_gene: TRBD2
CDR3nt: TGTGCCAGCAGCCCGGCGGGGGGGGGCGCCTACAATGAGCAGTTCTTC
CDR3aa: CASSPAGGGAYNEQFF

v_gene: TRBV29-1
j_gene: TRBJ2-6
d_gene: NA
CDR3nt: TGCAGCGTTGAGAAATGGGGAGCTGGGGCCAACGTCCTGACTTTC
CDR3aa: CSVEKWGAGANVLTF

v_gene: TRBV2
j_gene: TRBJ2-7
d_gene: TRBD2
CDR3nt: TGTGCCAGCGGGGGGCGGGGGGCCTCCTACGAGCAGTACTTC
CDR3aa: CASGGRGASYEQYF

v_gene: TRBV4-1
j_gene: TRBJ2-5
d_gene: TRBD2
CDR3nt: TGCGCCAGCAGCCAAGCCAAGGAAGGACTAGCGGGGGTGGAGACCCAGTACTTC
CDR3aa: CASSQAKEGLAGVETQYF

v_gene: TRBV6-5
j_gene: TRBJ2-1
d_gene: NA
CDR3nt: TGTGCCAGCAGTTACTCACGGACAGCAAACAATGAGCAGTTCTTC
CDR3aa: CASSYSRTANNEQFF

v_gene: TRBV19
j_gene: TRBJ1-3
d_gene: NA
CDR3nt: TGTGCCAGTAGTATCCAGGGAAGGTACTCTGGAAACACCATATATTTT
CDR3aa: CASSIQGRYSGNTIYF

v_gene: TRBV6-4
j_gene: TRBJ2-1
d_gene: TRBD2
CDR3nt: TGTGCCAGCAGTGACTCCCCGCCAGGTAGCGGGGGGCGCTATGAGCAGTTCTTC
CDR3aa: CASSDSPPGSGGRYEQFF

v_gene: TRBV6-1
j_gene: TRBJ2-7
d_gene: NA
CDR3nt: TGTGCCAGCAGTGAGACCTCAACAGGGTCCTACGAGCAGTACTTC
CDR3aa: CASSETSTGSYEQYF

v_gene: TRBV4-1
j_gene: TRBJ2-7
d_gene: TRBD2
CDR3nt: TGCGCCAGCAGCCAAGTTGGGACTAGCGGGCTCTACGAGCAGTACTTC
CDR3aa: CASSQVGTSGLYEQYF

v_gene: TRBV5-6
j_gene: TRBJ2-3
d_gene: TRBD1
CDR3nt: TGTGCCAGCAGCTTGGGACAGGGTGTAGCAGATACGCAGTATTTT
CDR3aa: CASSLGQGVADTQYF

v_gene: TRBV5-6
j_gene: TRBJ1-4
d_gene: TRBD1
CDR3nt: TGTGCCAGCAGCCCGTTAGGACAGGGGGCGGAAATTAATGAAAAACTGTTTTTT
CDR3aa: CASSPLGQGAEINEKLFF

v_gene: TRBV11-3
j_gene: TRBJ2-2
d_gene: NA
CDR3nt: TGTGCCAGCAGCCGGGACATAGCCGGGGAGCTGTTTTTT
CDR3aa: CASSRDIAGELFF